The 4 T cell receptor beta chains reported below all come from one sample, sequenced in a study of persistence of HIV-infected CD4 T cells. This was the immunoSEQ version 4 assay in survey mode. Profiling relied on immunoSEQ multiplex PCR, and the TCRdb table lists in-frame clones only, not all of them. The sample has 48,000 or so clones; approximately 72% are singletons. For these receptors, no antigen is known. Cells were stimulated with CMV-infected fibroblast lysates at 10 ug/mL. Memory cells lacking CD40L and CD69 with high CD45RO were sorted. The material sequenced was CD4+ T cells sorted from PBMCs after approximately 20-hour stimulation, taken from a patient who received antiretroviral therapy. The origin of the receptors is an adult man with HIV who was CMV-seropositive.

This clone has a single count. The chain joins TRBV19 to TRBJ1-2; D is ambiguous. V was shortened by 2 bases and J by 3 bases, with 7 bases between the two germline ends. The CDR3 has 13 amino acids. Germline-derived CDR1 and CDR2 are LNHDA and SQIVND (reference sequence). In DNA, the CDR3 is TGTGCCAGTAGTATAACTGTTTACTATGGCTACACCTTC. This translates into CASSITVYYGYTF.

The V and J genes are TRBV19 and TRBJ2-2; D is possibly TRBD1 (6 bases). Germline loops: CDR1 LNHDA, CDR2 SQIVND (reference sequence). The CDR3 consists of 14 residues. Trimming left V 3 bases short and J 6 bases short, with 11 bases between. The CDR3 protein is CASSITGLPGELFF. In nucleotides, the CDR3 is TGTGCCAGTAGTATCACAGGGTTACCCGGGGAGCTGTTTTTT.

This clone was recorded a few times. The V call is TRBV14, the J call TRBJ1-1; possibly TRBD1 for D (6 bases). This CDR3 contains 16 residues. Trimming removed 1 base at V and 4 bases at J, with 16 bases between. The germline gives CDR1 SGHDN, CDR2 FVKESK. This CDR3 is CASSQGGSVRGTEAFF. CDR3 sequence (DNA): TGTGCCAGCAGCCAAGGGGGGTCGGTCAGGGGCACTGAAGCTTTCTTT.

This clone was seen just once. The chain joins TRBV5-6 to TRBJ2-7; maybe TRBD1 (6 bases). The CDR3 is 15 residues long. The germline CDR1 and CDR2 sequences are SGHDT and YYEEEE. Trimming removed 4 bases at V and 1 base at J, with 15 bases between. CDR3 DNA sequence: TGTGCCAGCAGCCTACAAGGGACACTTTCCTACGAGCAGTACTTC. This gives the protein CASSLQGTLSYEQYF. Based on the CDR3 plus reference TRBV5-6 and TRBJ2-7, the full variable domain is DAGVTQSPTHLIKTRGQQVTLRCSPKSGHDTVSWYQQALGQGPQFIFQYYEEEERQRGNFPDRFSGHQFPNYSSELNVNALLLGDSALYLCASSLQGTLSYEQYFGPGTRLTVT.